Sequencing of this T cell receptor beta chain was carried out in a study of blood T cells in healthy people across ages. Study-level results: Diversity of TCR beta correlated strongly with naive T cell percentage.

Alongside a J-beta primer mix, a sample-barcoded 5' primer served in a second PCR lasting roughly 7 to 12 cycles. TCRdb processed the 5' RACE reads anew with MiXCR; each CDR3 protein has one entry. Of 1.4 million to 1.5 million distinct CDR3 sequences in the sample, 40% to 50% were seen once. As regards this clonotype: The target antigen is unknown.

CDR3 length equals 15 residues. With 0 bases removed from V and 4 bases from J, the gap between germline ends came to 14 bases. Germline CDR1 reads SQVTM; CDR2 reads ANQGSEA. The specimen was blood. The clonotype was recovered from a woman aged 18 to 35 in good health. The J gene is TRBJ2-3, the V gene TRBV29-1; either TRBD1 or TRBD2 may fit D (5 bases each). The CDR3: CSVEDGGRDADTQYF. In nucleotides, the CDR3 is TGCAGCGTTGAAGATGGCGGCCGGGACGCAGATACGCAGTATTTT.